The T cell receptor (beta chain) under discussion was sequenced for a study of blood T cells in healthy people across ages. Next came a second PCR, run for about 7 to 12 cycles, which used a sample-barcoded 5' primer along with a J-beta primer mix. TCRdb used MiXCR to reprocess the 5' RACE reads, holding one entry per CDR3 protein. The table records around 1,800,000 distinct CDR3 sequences, approximately 40% of them present only once. This clonotype was found a few times. Germline V gene lookup returns CDR1 LNHNV and CDR2 YYDKDF (reference sequence). The V end was cut by 4 bases, the J end by 1 base, with 4 bases between. The CDR3 length is 12 residues.

The TCR comes from a human donor in good health. Sequencing input: blood. The chain combines TRBV15 with TRBJ1-2, with D unresolved. The CDR3 protein is CATSTLNYGYTF. CDR3 coding DNA: TGTGCCACCAGCACGCTTAACTATGGCTACACCTTC.